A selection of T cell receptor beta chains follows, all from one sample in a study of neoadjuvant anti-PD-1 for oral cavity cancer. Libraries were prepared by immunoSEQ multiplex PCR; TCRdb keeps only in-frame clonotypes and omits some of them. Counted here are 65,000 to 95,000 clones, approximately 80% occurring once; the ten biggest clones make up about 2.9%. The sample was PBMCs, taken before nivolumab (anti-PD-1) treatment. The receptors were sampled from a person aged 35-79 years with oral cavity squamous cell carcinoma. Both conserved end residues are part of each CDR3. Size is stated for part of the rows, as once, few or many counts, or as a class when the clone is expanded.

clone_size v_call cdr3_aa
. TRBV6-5 CASSYSQTNSPLHF
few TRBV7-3 CASSPGARGHYNEQFF
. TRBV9 CASSIKGAGELFF
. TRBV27 CASSSSNYNEQFF
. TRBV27 CASSERGSGANVLTF
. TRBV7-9 CASSFRETQYF
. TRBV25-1 CASSEYKRGSSYNEQFF
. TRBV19 CASSISLFTDTQYF
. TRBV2 CATGGGSQPQHF
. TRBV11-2 CASSPDAGPTGELFF
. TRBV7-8 CASSSSVGDNEQFF
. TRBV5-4 CASSLGFSNQPQHF
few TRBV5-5 CASSFEGVLGYTF
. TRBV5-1 CASRAGLYEQYF
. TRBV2 CASKGTVNTEAFF
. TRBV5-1 CASSLGGQGLYEQYF
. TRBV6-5 CASSRSRQGMREQYF
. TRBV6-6 CASSYSGQTQETQYF
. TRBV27 CASSSISSGGTDTQYF
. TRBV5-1 CASSPQGSTEAFF
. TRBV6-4 CASRAEQGAPNEQFF
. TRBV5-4 CASSDREMNTEAFF
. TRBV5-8 CASSLSLGEQFF
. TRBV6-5 CASRVTDLEFF
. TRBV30 CAWGYRGNEQFF
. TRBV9 CASSVAGTGGYNEQFF
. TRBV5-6 CASSLGHTDGYGYTF
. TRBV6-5 CASIERGGNGYTF
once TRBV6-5 CASSYSSGAYEQYF
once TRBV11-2 CASSSQGSKQPQHF
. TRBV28 CASRPQGTLYEQYF
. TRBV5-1 CASSLAGPYEQYF
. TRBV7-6 CASSLQDKSTDTQYF
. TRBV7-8 CASQQAQSYNEQFF
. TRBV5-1 CASAREVGANYGYTF
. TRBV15 CATSREGGNYEQYF
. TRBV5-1 CASSQTGNTGELFF
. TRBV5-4 CASSLGGTAQRGIYGYTF
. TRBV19 CASSGPGPNTEAFF
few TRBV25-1 CASSEAGGIYEQYF
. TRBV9 CASSVVGSIPTPEAFF
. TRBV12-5 CASGSGLAGTDTQYF
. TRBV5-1 CASSSLGTGSTEAFF
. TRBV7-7 CASSAGSGRTNEQFF
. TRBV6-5 CASSYLAKPAGYTF
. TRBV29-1 CSVGGGQGNQPQHF
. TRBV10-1 CASSGSGTSGKGQETQYF
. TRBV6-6 CASSENDGYTF